The 30 T cell receptor beta chains given below trace back to one sample, sequenced in a study of OX40 agonist ivuxolimab in advanced cancers. Libraries were prepared by immunoSEQ multiplex PCR; TCRdb keeps only in-frame clonotypes and omits some of them. The profile shows around 53,000 clones, over 90% of them singletons. The sample here was CD4+ or CD8+ T cells sorted from blood, taken in a trial of the OX40 agonist ivuxolimab. The receptors were gathered from an adult with an advanced solid tumor such as melanoma, head and neck, liver or kidney cancer.

The V gene is TRBV7-2, the J gene TRBJ2-7; D is unclear. Trimming stripped 3 bases from V and 2 bases from J, with 5 bases between. Germline V gene data show CDR1 as SGHTA and CDR2 as FQGNSA. The CDR3 is made up of 12 amino acids. In nucleotides, the CDR3 is TGTGCCAGCAGCTTTAACGCCTACGAGCAGTACTTC. It encodes CASSFNAYEQYF.

The chain is built from TRBV13 and TRBJ2-5; D perhaps matches TRBD2 (6 bases). The CDR3 extends over 12 amino acids. Germline V gene data show CDR1 as PRHDT and CDR2 as FYEKMQ (reference sequence). The V end lost 5 bases, the J end lost 5 bases, and 9 bases lay between the germline ends. The CDR3 sequence is CASSPGRETQYF. DNA of the CDR3: TGTGCCAGCAGCCCGGGGAGGGAGACCCAGTACTTC.

The chain couples TRBV9 to TRBJ1-5, with a tentative D call TRBD1 (5 bases). Looked up from germline, CDR1 is SGDLS and CDR2 is YYNGEE. The CDR3 runs to 14 residues. V was trimmed by 0 bases and J by 4 bases, leaving 8 bases between them. The CDR3 sequence is CASSVGGINQPQHF. In nucleotides, the CDR3 is TGTGCCAGCAGCGTAGGGGGCATAAATCAGCCCCAGCATTTT.

The chain combines TRBV6-1 with TRBJ2-7; TRBD1 aligns across 8 bases. This CDR3 is built from 15 residues. J lost 3 bases, V lost 6 bases, and 10 bases had no gene match. Germline values: CDR1 MNHNS, CDR2 SASEGT. CDR3 loop: CASSLGQGEVYEQYF. The DNA for the CDR3 is TGTGCCAGCAGCCTTGGACAGGGTGAAGTCTACGAGCAGTACTTC.

This clone was seen just once. The V gene is TRBV27, the J gene TRBJ1-5, with TRBD1 as a possible D gene (5 bases). Germline V lookup: CDR1 MNHEY, CDR2 SMNVEV (reference sequence). Trimming took off 2 bases at V and 8 bases at J, with 19 bases between the two ends. The CDR3 totals 16 residues. CDR3 in amino acids: CASSLTGSSFGEPQHF. In DNA form, the CDR3 reads TGTGCCAGCAGTTTAACAGGATCGTCCTTTGGGGAGCCCCAGCATTTT.

The CDR3 DNA follows: TGTGCCAGCAGCGCCCGGCTGACCGGGGAGCTGTTTTTT. Translating it yields CASSARLTGELFF. V usage is TRBV7-7 and J usage is TRBJ2-2; D uncertain. V lost 5 bases to trimming and J lost 5 bases, with 9 bases between them. CDR1 and CDR2 (germline): SSHAT, FNYEAQ (reference sequence). The CDR3 sequence is 13 residues long.

The V gene is TRBV27, the J gene TRBJ2-1, with 10 positions matching TRBD2. This CDR3 has 15 residues. V was pared by 5 bases and J by 7 bases, with 8 bases of the junction left unmatched. CDR1 is MNHEY and CDR2 is SMNVEV in the germline V gene (reference sequence). CDR3 region: CASSTQREGLNEQFF. CDR3 DNA sequence: TGTGCCAGCAGTACGCAGCGGGAGGGCCTTAATGAGCAGTTCTTC.

The chain uses TRBV5-6 and TRBJ2-2, with 8 bases that match TRBD2. The CDR3 totals 18 residues. CDR1 is SGHDT, CDR2 YYEEEE, per germline. The trim removed 2 bases at V and 3 bases at J, leaving 12 bases unmatched. CDR3 amino acids: CASSFFPAGVGDTGELFF. The CDR3 nucleotides read TGTGCCAGCAGCTTCTTCCCAGCGGGAGTGGGAGACACCGGGGAGCTGTTTTTT.

The chain uses TRBV2 and TRBJ1-2, with 9 bases fitting TRBD1. Germline V lookup: CDR1 SNHLY, CDR2 FYNNEI. The CDR3 consists of 20 residues. Trimming cost V 4 bases and J 1 base; bases outside gene matches: 19. CDR3 in amino acids: CASSVQLPSGGGQGNYGYTF. The DNA of the CDR3 is TGTGCCAGCAGTGTTCAACTCCCATCCGGTGGGGGACAGGGTAACTATGGCTACACCTTC.

The rearrangement joins TRBV4-1 to TRBJ2-3; 7 nucleotides agree with TRBD2. Per the germline V gene, CDR1 is MGHRA and CDR2 is YSYEKL. This CDR3 region has 18 residues. The V gene end was trimmed by 1 base and the J gene end by 0 bases; junction bases not matched to a gene: 10. CDR3 protein: CASSQGPSGRISTDTQYF. The CDR3 nucleotides are TGCGCCAGCAGCCAAGGTCCTAGCGGCCGAATAAGCACAGATACGCAGTATTTT.

The V call is TRBV11-3, the J call TRBJ2-2; the match to TRBD2 covers 11 bases. CDR1 SGHNT and CDR2 YENEEA come from the germline V gene. The CDR3 covers 18 residues. V lost 4 bases, J lost 4 bases, and 11 bases stayed unmatched. CDR3 DNA: TGTGCCAGCAGCTCCCGGTGGGTAGCGGGAGGGCCCACCGGGGAGCTGTTTTTT. The encoded protein is CASSSRWVAGGPTGELFF.

This sequence joins TRBV27 and TRBJ2-2; maybe TRBD2 (6 bases). From germline, CDR1 is MNHEY and CDR2 SMNVEV (reference sequence). The V gene lost 3 bases and the J gene lost 6 bases, with 17 bases spanning the gap. The CDR3 sequence is 16 residues long. The CDR3 protein is CASSFGRGNSAGELFF. CDR3 DNA sequence: TGTGCCAGCAGTTTCGGGCGCGGGAACAGTGCCGGGGAGCTGTTTTTT.

This chain joins TRBV5-1 and TRBJ2-1; no definite D call. Trimming cost V 0 bases and J 5 bases, with 12 bases left between them. The CDR3 spans 15 residues. Germline loops: CDR1 SGHRS, CDR2 YFSETQ. DNA of the CDR3: TGCGCCAGCAGCTTGGCTCTACCAACTCACAATGAGCAGTTCTTC. It yields the protein CASSLALPTHNEQFF. The full variable domain, in which reference TRBV5-1 and TRBJ2-1 provide the parts outside the CDR3, is KAGVTQTPRYLIKTRGQQVTLSCSPISGHRSVSWYQQTPGQGLQFLFEYFSETQRNKGNFPGRFSGRQFSNSRSEMNVSTLELGDSALYLCASSLALPTHNEQFFGPGTRLTVL.

The chain joins TRBV25-1 to TRBJ2-7; perhaps TRBD1 as D (6 bases). The CDR3 is 16 residues long. V was trimmed by 5 bases and J by 4 bases, leaving 21 bases between them. Germline assignment: CDR1 MGHDK and CDR2 SYGVNS. This chain's CDR3 is CASSPSWTENVYEQYF. CDR3 sequence (DNA): TGTGCCAGCAGTCCGTCCTGGACAGAAAACGTTTACGAGCAGTACTTC.

In regard to this clone: Within the sample, other DNA sequences also encode this same CDR3. The chain employs TRBV28 and TRBJ1-1; tentatively, D is TRBD1 (6 bases). Trimming cost V 3 bases and J 1 base, with 9 bases left between them. The CDR3 has 14 residues. Germline CDR1 and CDR2: MDHEN and SYDVKM. The CDR3 DNA is TGTGCCAGCAGTTTTGGGGGCTGGAACACTGAAGCTTTCTTT. Its protein product is CASSFGGWNTEAFF.

A single count supports this clone. V is TRBV10-3 and J is TRBJ2-3; the D is unclear. Germline lookup yields CDR1 ENHRY and CDR2 SYGVKD. CDR3 length: 14 amino acids. Trimming removed 10 bases from V and 3 bases from J, with 17 bases in between. The chain's CDR3 is CATSKEDPTDTQYF. DNA of the CDR3: TGTGCCACCTCTAAAGAGGACCCAACAGATACGCAGTATTTT.

The V and J genes are TRBV18 and TRBJ1-5; possible D gene TRBD1, 5 bases. The CDR3 spans 16 residues. Germline V gene lookup returns CDR1 KGHSH and CDR2 LQKENI. The V end was cut by 0 bases, the J end by 4 bases, with 13 bases between. CDR3 residues: CASSPPTFQGNQPQHF. CDR3 nucleotides: TGTGCCAGCTCACCACCTACATTTCAGGGTAATCAGCCCCAGCATTTT.

The gene calls are TRBV27 and TRBJ1-1; no clear D gene. V lost 6 bases, J lost 1 base, and 9 bases lay in between. The CDR3 length is 13 residues. Per the germline V gene, CDR1 is MNHEY and CDR2 is SMNVEV (reference sequence). CDR3 sequence (DNA): TGTGCCAGCAGCTTCAAATGGAACACTGAAGCTTTCTTT. Encoded protein: CASSFKWNTEAFF.

The chain couples TRBV4-3 to TRBJ2-5, with 7 positions matching TRBD1. The CDR3 is 15 residues long. Looked up from germline, CDR1 is LGHNA and CDR2 is YSLEER. The V and J ends lost 4 bases and 4 bases, in that order; junction bases with no gene match: 9. DNA of the CDR3: TGCGCCAGCAGCCCCCGACAGGGTGGGCGAGAGACCCAGTACTTC. It encodes CASSPRQGGRETQYF.

This rearrangement joins TRBV4-3 to TRBJ1-4, with D unresolved. Germline loops: CDR1 LGHNA, CDR2 YSLEER. V lost 0 bases, J lost 6 bases, and 11 bases lay in between. This CDR3 spans 15 amino acids. CDR3 in DNA: TGCGCCAGCAGCCAAGAGTCCCATATATATGAAAAACTGTTTTTT. Amino acid sequence: CASSQESHIYEKLFF.

This chain joins TRBV4-3 and TRBJ2-7; either TRBD1 or TRBD2 may supply D (7 bases each). V shed 0 bases and J shed 1 base, with 10 bases lying between them. The CDR3 consists of 15 residues. Per germline, CDR1 LGHNA and CDR2 YSLEER. In DNA, the CDR3 is TGCGCCAGCAGCCAAGACAGGGGGGGGTCCTACGAGCAGTACTTC. Translation gives CASSQDRGGSYEQYF.

This chain links TRBV5-8 with TRBJ2-7; 14 nucleotides match TRBD2. The ends lost 3 bases at V and 2 bases at J; junction bases unmatched: 7. The CDR3 loop spans 17 amino acids. Per the germline V gene, CDR1 is SGHTS and CDR2 is YDEGEE. The CDR3 region is CASSSGLAGVETYEQYF. In DNA, the CDR3 is TGTGCCAGCAGCTCGGGACTAGCGGGAGTAGAGACCTACGAGCAGTACTTC. The whole variable domain, filled in from reference TRBV5-8 and TRBJ2-7, reads EAGVTQSPTHLIKTRGQQATLRCSPISGHTSVYWYQQALGLGLQFLLWYDEGEERNRGNFPPRFSGRQFPNYSSELNVNALELEDSALYLCASSSGLAGVETYEQYFGPGTRLTVT.

This chain links TRBV14 with TRBJ1-4; D is ambiguous. Trimming took off 0 bases at V and 8 bases at J, with 7 bases between the two ends. The germline CDR1 and CDR2 sequences are SGHDN and FVKESK. The CDR3 runs 13 residues. CDR3 loop: CASSQEGSEKLFF. The CDR3 region has the DNA TGTGCCAGCAGCCAAGAGGGGTCCGAAAAACTGTTTTTT.

This chain connects TRBV4-1 to TRBJ1-5, with D possibly TRBD1 on 5 matching bases. Deletions cut 1 base from V and 9 bases from J, with 13 bases between. The length of the CDR3 is 14 residues. CDR1 is MGHRA and CDR2 is YSYEKL in the germline V gene. As DNA, the CDR3 is TGCGCCAGCAGCCAAGTCACAACCGGGACGCCCCAGCATTTT. Its translation: CASSQVTTGTPQHF.

The chain is built from TRBV4-1 and TRBJ2-3; TRBD2 matches 7 bases. Germline CDR1 is MGHRA and CDR2 is YSYEKL. With V trimmed by 4 bases and J by 0 bases, 13 bases remained unmatched. The CDR3 runs to 18 residues. CDR3 sequence (DNA): TGCGCCAGCAGCCGAGAAGCCCTAGCGGACCCTAGCACAGATACGCAGTATTTT. Translated, it gives CASSREALADPSTDTQYF.

The genes are TRBV27 and TRBJ2-3, with 8 bases fitting TRBD1. Germline loops: CDR1 MNHEY, CDR2 SMNVEV (reference sequence). The CDR3 has 14 amino acids. V shed 7 bases, J shed 4 bases, and the junction held 7 bases outside the gene matches. The CDR3 spells CASKWQGAPDTQYF. For the CDR3, the DNA is TGTGCCAGCAAATGGCAGGGGGCCCCAGATACGCAGTATTTT.

The CDR3 sequence: CASTLGEGHYEQYF. The DNA for the CDR3 is TGTGCCAGCACCTTGGGGGAGGGACACTACGAGCAGTACTTC. The gene calls are TRBV7-6 and TRBJ2-7; D might be TRBD2 (7 bases). With 7 bases removed from V and 3 bases from J, the gap between germline ends came to 16 bases. Germline CDR1 SGHVS, CDR2 FNYEAQ. This CDR3 spans 14 amino acids.

The genes are TRBV6-5 and TRBJ1-4; a weak D match, TRBD1 (5 bases). The V and J ends lost 0 bases and 7 bases respectively, with 12 bases between them. CDR1 is MNHEY and CDR2 is SVGAGI in the germline V gene. The CDR3 sequence is 15 residues long. CDR3 region: CASSYSGGSGEKLFF. The CDR3 region has the DNA TGTGCCAGCAGTTACTCCGGGGGGAGCGGTGAAAAACTGTTTTTT.

The genes are TRBV6-1 and TRBJ1-1; 10 positions agree with TRBD1. Per germline, CDR1 MNHNS and CDR2 SASEGT. The V segment lost 7 bases and the J segment 3 bases; nucleotides outside the gene matches: 5. CDR3 size: 14 residues. The chain's CDR3 is CASNPDRGYTEAFF. The DNA for the CDR3 is TGTGCCAGCAACCCGGACAGGGGGTACACTGAAGCTTTCTTT.

This chain connects TRBV9 to TRBJ2-7; a weak D match, TRBD1 (6 bases). This CDR3 has 13 residues. V dropped 4 bases and J dropped 2 bases, with 10 bases sitting between them. Germline V gene sequence: CDR1 SGDLS, CDR2 YYNGEE. The CDR3 DNA is TGTGCCAGCAGCCCAGGACAGACCTACGAGCAGTACTTC. Amino acid sequence: CASSPGQTYEQYF.